These 25 T cell receptor beta chains share one sample of origin, sequenced in a study of Ad26.COV2.S vaccination and SARS-CoV-2 variants. Sequenced by immunoSEQ multiplex PCR; TCRdb stores in-frame clones only, minus some. This table holds some 350,000 clones, about 91% found once. The starting material was peripheral blood, obtained after recovery from COVID-19. These receptors were obtained from a human donor who had recovered from COVID-19.

This chain joins TRBV19 and TRBJ2-7; D call uncertain. V was trimmed by 0 bases and J by 0 bases, leaving 24 bases between them. The CDR3 covers 20 residues. Germline V gene sequence: CDR1 LNHDA, CDR2 SQIVND (reference sequence). CDR3 bases: TGTGCCAGTAGTATAGATCTCCTGACGGCCTTCACGCGGAACTCCTACGAGCAGTACTTC. Its protein is CASSIDLLTAFTRNSYEQYF.

This clone has a single count. This chain uses TRBV9 with TRBJ2-5; 8 bases agree with TRBD2. Per germline, CDR1 SGDLS and CDR2 YYNGEE. This CDR3 has 15 residues. V lost 4 bases, J lost 1 base, and 6 bases stayed unmatched. CDR3 sequence: CASSPTGLAQETQYF. CDR3 in DNA: TGTGCCAGCAGCCCCACCGGACTAGCCCAAGAGACCCAGTACTTC.

The chain is built from TRBV27 and TRBJ1-2; 8 positions agree with TRBD1. The ends lost 6 bases at V and 8 bases at J; junction bases unmatched: 14. Per the germline V gene, CDR1 is MNHEY and CDR2 is SMNVEV (reference sequence). CDR3 size: 15 residues. The DNA of the CDR3 is TGTGCCAGCAGCTACCTGACAGGGGAGTATGGAGGCTACACCTTC. It translates to CASSYLTGEYGGYTF.

This chain uses TRBV12-3 or TRBV12-4 with TRBJ2-7; D possibly corresponds to TRBD2 (5 bases). The length of the CDR3 is 13 residues. Trimming removed 5 bases at V and 2 bases at J, with 10 bases between. DNA of the CDR3: TGTGCCAGCAGTCGGACTCCTACCTACGAGCAGTACTTC. Protein product: CASSRTPTYEQYF.

The gene calls are TRBV29-1 and TRBJ2-6; possible D gene TRBD2, 6 bases. V lost 4 bases and J 5 bases, leaving 15 bases between the germline ends. This CDR3 region has 15 residues. Per the germline V gene, CDR1 is SQVTM and CDR2 is ANQGSEA. The CDR3 loop is CSVVDTGDWANVLTF. The CDR3, as DNA: TGCAGCGTTGTGGACACGGGGGATTGGGCCAACGTCCTGACTTTC.

This clone showed up just a few times. One end of the junction varies from germline; a read error may be responsible. The J gene is TRBJ2-2, the V gene TRBV7-9, with 9 bases that match TRBD1. Germline CDR1 is SEHNR and CDR2 is FQNEAQ (reference sequence). This CDR3 is 14 amino acids long. DNA for the CDR3: TGTGCCAGCAGCCCGGGACAGGGCCCTTTCTTTCAACATTTT. Its translation is CASSPGQGPFFQHF.

J is TRBJ2-1 and V is TRBV5-1; tentatively, D is TRBD1 (6 bases). Germline values: CDR1 SGHRS, CDR2 YFSETQ. There are 14 residues in the CDR3. Trimming left V 7 bases short and J 5 bases short, with 16 bases between. CDR3 sequence: CASGPPGQDNEQFF. In DNA, the CDR3 is TGCGCCAGCGGCCCCCCGGGACAAGACAATGAGCAGTTCTTC.

For this clone: An end of the junction differs from the germline gene, which may be a read error. The chain combines TRBV6-1 with TRBJ2-3; possible D gene TRBD2, 6 bases. Germline CDR1 reads MNHNS; CDR2 reads SASEGT. The CDR3 is made up of 14 amino acids. The CDR3 bases are TGTGCCAGCAGCGAAGGCGGGGTCGTGGATACGCAGTATTTT. Its translation: CASSEGGVVDTQYF.

The V call is TRBV7-9, the J call TRBJ1-1, with 10 bases fitting TRBD1. CDR3 length: 16 amino acids. CDR1 is SEHNR, CDR2 FQNEAQ, per germline (reference sequence). J was trimmed by 7 bases and V by 4 bases; bases with no gene match: 12. This CDR3 reads CASSSNRDRGSYEAFF. The DNA of the CDR3 is TGTGCCAGCAGCTCCAATAGGGACAGGGGTTCGTATGAAGCTTTCTTT.

The V gene is TRBV29-1, the J gene TRBJ2-3; TRBD2 agrees at 8 bases. Germline V gene data show CDR1 as SQVTM and CDR2 as ANQGSEA. The CDR3 length is 13 residues. After removal of 1 base from V and 4 bases from J, the junction contained 1 base not matched to a gene. CDR3 amino acids: CSVEVTSADTQYF. The CDR3 DNA reads TGCAGCGTTGAAGTGACTAGCGCAGATACGCAGTATTTT.

This rearrangement joins TRBV4-1 to TRBJ1-5; 9 nucleotides align to TRBD1. Germline V gene sequence: CDR1 MGHRA, CDR2 YSYEKL. This CDR3 has 15 amino acids. V shed 0 bases and J 5 bases; nucleotides not matched to a gene: 2. Here the CDR3 reads CASSQDNRGHQPQHF. As DNA, the CDR3 is TGCGCCAGCAGCCAAGACAACAGGGGGCATCAGCCCCAGCATTTT.

The chain carries TRBV19 and TRBJ2-7; 8 nucleotides agree with TRBD2. V shed 5 bases and J 3 bases; nucleotides not matched to a gene: 6. The CDR3 has 14 amino acids. From germline, CDR1 is LNHDA and CDR2 SQIVND (reference sequence). DNA for the CDR3: TGTGCCAGTAGTTCACAACTAGCGGACTACGAGCAGTACTTC. This gives the protein CASSSQLADYEQYF.

The chain employs TRBV5-1 and TRBJ2-7; TRBD1 agrees at 8 bases. This CDR3 has 15 residues. The V and J ends lost 2 bases and 5 bases, in that order; junction bases with no gene match: 9. Germline V gene data show CDR1 as SGHRS and CDR2 as YFSETQ. CDR3 residues: CASSLGGQDPDEQYF. CDR3 bases: TGCGCCAGCAGCTTAGGGGGACAGGATCCAGACGAGCAGTACTTC.

V gene TRBV6-5 combines with J gene TRBJ2-1; a possible D gene is TRBD2 (5 bases). Trimming removed 8 bases at V and 6 bases at J, with 17 bases between. The CDR3 is 14 amino acids. Germline values: CDR1 MNHEY, CDR2 SVGAGI. CDR3 nucleotide sequence: TGTGCCAGCCGCCGGGGTTCCGGAACCAATGAGCAGTTCTTC. The encoded protein is CASRRGSGTNEQFF.

The chain is built from TRBV7-2 and TRBJ2-1, with 7 bases fitting TRBD1. J was trimmed by 9 bases and V by 3 bases; bases with no gene match: 2. This CDR3 comprises 12 residues. Germline-derived CDR1 and CDR2 are SGHTA and FQGNSA. The CDR3 nucleotides are TGTGCCAGCAGCTTGCCAGGGGGTGAGCAGTTCTTC. Its translation is CASSLPGGEQFF.

A note on this clone: One end of the junction fails to match germline, which may point to a read error. Other DNA sequences of this sample code for an identical CDR3. The V call is TRBV14, the J call TRBJ1-2, with D perhaps matching TRBD1 (5 bases). Germline lookup yields CDR1 SGHDN and CDR2 FVKESK. The CDR3 consists of 15 residues. CDR3 residues: CASSQGREGLYGYTF. Written as DNA, the CDR3 is TGCGCCAGCAGCCAGGGACGTGAGGGACTCTATGGCTACACCTTC.

The chain combines TRBV28 with TRBJ1-2; D is perhaps TRBD1 (6 bases). Trimming cost V 6 bases and J 4 bases, with 12 bases left between them. CDR1 and CDR2 (germline): MDHEN, SYDVKM. The CDR3 has 13 amino acids. CDR3 in amino acids: CASSGQFAYGYTF. The CDR3 coding sequence is TGTGCCAGCAGCGGACAGTTCGCCTATGGCTACACCTTC.

The chain recombines TRBV25-1 with TRBJ1-2; D unclear. In germline, CDR1 is MGHDK, CDR2 SYGVNS. Trimming removed 7 bases from V and 7 bases from J, with 19 bases in between. The CDR3 is 14 residues long. Here the CDR3 reads CASKPRQTLSGYTF. DNA for the CDR3: TGTGCCAGCAAGCCAAGACAAACTCTCAGTGGCTACACCTTC.

The chain joins TRBV9 to TRBJ2-3, with D possibly TRBD1 on 5 matching bases. Trimming removed 0 bases from V and 1 base from J, with 12 bases in between. The CDR3 totals 16 residues. Germline lookup yields CDR1 SGDLS and CDR2 YYNGEE. The CDR3 nucleotides read TGTGCCAGCAGCGTAGGGAGTGGGGCAGGCACAGATACGCAGTATTTT. Protein: CASSVGSGAGTDTQYF.

J is TRBJ2-2 and V is TRBV24-1; the match to TRBD2 covers 12 bases. The germline CDR1 and CDR2 sequences are KGHDR and SFDVKD. This CDR3 is built from 17 residues. V shed 9 bases, J shed 5 bases, and the junction held 12 bases outside the gene matches. CDR3 sequence reads: CATSGTSGSRGTGELFF. Here the CDR3 DNA reads TGTGCCACCTCCGGGACTAGCGGGTCCCGAGGGACCGGGGAGCTGTTTTTT.

This chain links TRBV5-4 with TRBJ2-2, with 11 bases that match TRBD1. CDR1 and CDR2 from the germline V gene are SGHNT and YYREEE (reference sequence). This CDR3 has 18 residues. With V trimmed by 4 bases and J by 6 bases, 14 bases remained unmatched. Written as DNA, the CDR3 is TGTGCCAGCAGCGCGTCCGGGACAGGGGGTAGGCGTTCCGGGGAGCTGTTTTTT. Translating it yields CASSASGTGGRRSGELFF.

This clone appeared once. The V and J genes are TRBV7-9 and TRBJ2-7, with TRBD2 matching 8 bases. Germline V CDR1 and CDR2: SEHNR, FQNEAQ (reference sequence). The CDR3 spans 15 residues. Trimming cost V 1 base and J 4 bases; bases outside gene matches: 6. CDR3 coding DNA: TGTGCCAGCAGCTTAGAGCCGGGGGGGCGGTACGAGCAGTACTTC. This encodes CASSLEPGGRYEQYF.

This chain uses TRBV9 with TRBJ2-3; no clear D gene. The length of the CDR3 is 15 residues. Looked up from germline, CDR1 is SGDLS and CDR2 is YYNGEE. Deletions cut 6 bases from V and 0 bases from J, with 14 bases between. CDR3 region: CASTPSSASTDTQYF. CDR3 coding DNA: TGTGCCAGCACCCCCTCTTCGGCGAGCACAGATACGCAGTATTTT. Using reference TRBV9 and TRBJ2-3 for the parts outside the CDR3, the full variable domain is DSGVTQTPKHLITATGQRVTLRCSPRSGDLSVYWYQQSLDQGLQFLIQYYNGEERAKGNILERFSAQQFPDLHSELNLSSLELGDSALYFCASTPSSASTDTQYFGPGTRLTVL.

The chain couples TRBV12-3 or TRBV12-4 to TRBJ1-2; TRBD1 is a possible D gene (6 bases). The CDR3 covers 13 residues. With 3 bases removed from V and 9 bases from J, the gap between germline ends came to 14 bases. The CDR3 coding sequence is TGTGCCAGCAGTTTCGGCCAGGGGAGGAGCTACACCTTC. This encodes CASSFGQGRSYTF.

The chain carries TRBV29-1 and TRBJ2-7; unclear D gene. The CDR3 is 15 amino acids. V lost 1 base and J lost 2, with 15 bases in between. From germline, CDR1 is SQVTM and CDR2 ANQGSEA. The CDR3 DNA sequence: TGCAGCGTTGAAGTCCGGGCGTCTCCCACCTACGAGCAGTACTTC. Its translation: CSVEVRASPTYEQYF.